A single sample gave rise to the 14 T cell receptor beta chains below, sequenced in a study of cytomegalovirus exposure and HLA in healthy donors. Primers: 60 Vbeta forward and 13 Jbeta reverse. Assay used: immunoSEQ multiplex PCR; TCRdb lists only in-frame clones, some missing. Found here are some 75,000 clones, around 79% of them singletons; the top ten hold 5.5% to 7%. Material: PBMCs. The receptors originated from a man aged 18 to 29 in good health and CMV-seropositive.

This clone has a handful of counts. This sequence joins TRBV5-1 and TRBJ1-4; 7 bases fit TRBD1. J gave up 5 bases and V 5 bases, and 6 bases lay outside the gene matches. The CDR3 contains 14 residues. Per germline, CDR1 SGHRS and CDR2 YFSETQ. CDR3 loop: CASRPQGENEKLFF. In DNA form, the CDR3 reads TGCGCCAGCAGACCCCAGGGGGAGAATGAAAAACTGTTTTTT. Supplemented by reference TRBV5-1 and TRBJ1-4, the full variable domain reads KAGVTQTPRYLIKTRGQQVTLSCSPISGHRSVSWYQQTPGQGLQFLFEYFSETQRNKGNFPGRFSGRQFSNSRSEMNVSTLELGDSALYLCASRPQGENEKLFFGSGTQLSVL.

The rearrangement links TRBV7-9 to TRBJ1-1; 9 nucleotides align to TRBD1. With V trimmed by 5 bases and J by 4 bases, 11 bases remained unmatched. This CDR3 spans 16 amino acids. The germline CDR1 and CDR2 sequences are SEHNR and FQNEAQ (reference sequence). CDR3 region: CASSTNRGRRGTEAFF. The CDR3 bases are TGTGCCAGCAGCACAAACAGGGGGCGCAGGGGCACTGAAGCTTTCTTT. The full variable domain, with the rest looked up from reference TRBV7-9 and TRBJ1-1, is DTGVSQNPRHKITKRGQNVTFRCDPISEHNRLYWYRQTLGQGPEFLTYFQNEAQLEKSRLLSDRFSAERPKGSFSTLEIQRTEQGDSAMYLCASSTNRGRRGTEAFFGQGTRLTVV.

The chain carries TRBV5-6 and TRBJ2-7; D unresolved. The V end lost 4 bases, the J end lost 3 bases, and 8 bases lay between the germline ends. The CDR3 is made up of 12 amino acids. From germline, CDR1 is SGHDT and CDR2 YYEEEE. CDR3 amino acids: CASSVQIYEQYF. CDR3 sequence (DNA): TGTGCCAGCAGCGTGCAGATCTACGAGCAGTACTTC.

The chain joins TRBV10-3 to TRBJ2-1; no clear D. Per germline, CDR1 ENHRY and CDR2 SYGVKD. The CDR3 totals 15 residues. V dropped 6 bases and J dropped 8 bases, with 20 bases sitting between them. CDR3 residues: CAISLISAVMDEQFF. The CDR3 DNA follows: TGTGCCATCAGCTTGATTAGTGCGGTTATGGATGAGCAGTTCTTC.

V usage is TRBV29-1 and J usage is TRBJ2-3; perhaps TRBD1 as D (5 bases). Germline CDR1 SQVTM, CDR2 ANQGSEA. V lost 3 bases to trimming and J lost 3 bases, with 7 bases between them. This CDR3 has 12 amino acids. The CDR3 coding sequence is TGCAGCGTTGACCCAGGGACAGATACGCAGTATTTT. Protein: CSVDPGTDTQYF.

This clone was seen just once. The genes are TRBV5-1 and TRBJ1-1; 7 nucleotides match TRBD1. Germline CDR1 reads SGHRS; CDR2 reads YFSETQ. The CDR3 spans 13 residues. V gave up 5 bases and J gave up 1 base; unmatched junction bases: 2. In nucleotides, the CDR3 is TGCGCCAGCAGGTACAGGGGGAACACTGAAGCTTTCTTT. The encoded protein is CASRYRGNTEAFF. The variable domain in full, with the rest retrieved from reference TRBV5-1 and TRBJ1-1, is KAGVTQTPRYLIKTRGQQVTLSCSPISGHRSVSWYQQTPGQGLQFLFEYFSETQRNKGNFPGRFSGRQFSNSRSEMNVSTLELGDSALYLCASRYRGNTEAFFGQGTRLTVV.

This chain links TRBV25-1 with TRBJ2-7; the D gene is possibly TRBD2 (5 bases). CDR1 MGHDK and CDR2 SYGVNS come from the germline V gene. V was cut by 6 bases and J by 4 bases, with 7 bases left in between. The length of the CDR3 is 11 residues. The CDR3 DNA is TGTGCCAGCAGGGACTTATACGAGCAGTACTTC. Translating gives CASRDLYEQYF.

The V call is TRBV11-1, the J call TRBJ2-7; 7 bases fit TRBD1. The V gene end was trimmed by 5 bases and the J gene end by 3 bases; junction bases not matched to a gene: 10. Germline V gene lookup returns CDR1 SGHAT and CDR2 FQDESV (reference sequence). This CDR3 has 15 residues. DNA for the CDR3: TGTGCCAGCAGCCTACAGGGGAGAGCTAACTACGAGCAGTACTTC. This encodes CASSLQGRANYEQYF.

This clone was counted once. The rearrangement uses TRBV20-1 and TRBJ2-1, with D uncertain. The CDR3 is 11 residues long. The V end was cut by 7 bases, the J end by 6 bases, with 10 bases between. CDR1 DFQATT and CDR2 SNEGSKA come from the germline V gene (reference sequence). In DNA form, the CDR3 reads TGCAGTGTCCGCCGTAGCAATGAGCAGTTCTTC. This codes for CSVRRSNEQFF.

The V and J genes are TRBV5-1 and TRBJ2-2; tentatively, D is TRBD2 (6 bases). V lost 3 bases and J lost 0, with 6 bases in between. This CDR3 region has 14 residues. CDR1 and CDR2 from the germline V gene are SGHRS and YFSETQ. The CDR3 is CASSWTTNTGELFF. CDR3 in DNA: TGCGCCAGCAGCTGGACTACGAACACCGGGGAGCTGTTTTTT.

The chain is built from TRBV5-1 and TRBJ2-7, with 8 nucleotides matching TRBD1. CDR1 SGHRS and CDR2 YFSETQ come from the germline V gene. With 4 bases clipped from V and 4 bases from J, the junction kept 4 bases outside the gene matches. This CDR3 spans 13 amino acids. Here the CDR3 DNA reads TGCGCCAGCAGCACGCGGACAGGGTACGAGCAGTACTTC. As protein: CASSTRTGYEQYF. Full variable domain (missing parts from reference TRBV5-1 and TRBJ2-7): KAGVTQTPRYLIKTRGQQVTLSCSPISGHRSVSWYQQTPGQGLQFLFEYFSETQRNKGNFPGRFSGRQFSNSRSEMNVSTLELGDSALYLCASSTRTGYEQYFGPGTRLTVT.

This rearrangement joins TRBV27 to TRBJ2-1; D call uncertain. Trimming shortened V by 5 bases and J by 6 bases, and 11 bases separated the two germline ends. Germline V gene sequence: CDR1 MNHEY, CDR2 SMNVEV (reference sequence). CDR3 size: 13 residues. The CDR3 DNA reads as TGTGCCAGCAGTGACGACTTAGTCAATGAGCAGTTCTTC. This sequence encodes CASSDDLVNEQFF.

J is TRBJ2-7 and V is TRBV6-1, with TRBD1 identical over 10 bases. Germline V lookup: CDR1 MNHNS, CDR2 SASEGT. CDR3 size: 15 residues. The V and J ends lost 7 bases and 4 bases, in that order; junction bases with no gene match: 10. CDR3 nucleotide sequence: TGTGCCAGCACCCGAGTAGGGACAGGGGATTACGAGCAGTACTTC. It encodes CASTRVGTGDYEQYF.

The chain uses TRBV5-4 and TRBJ2-7; D gene uncertain. Germline V gene data show CDR1 as SGHNT and CDR2 as YYREEE (reference sequence). Trimming stripped 3 bases from V and 0 bases from J, with 7 bases between. The CDR3 loop spans 13 amino acids. This CDR3 reads CASSSVSSYEQYF. CDR3 DNA: TGTGCCAGCAGCTCCGTGAGCTCCTACGAGCAGTACTTC.